Below are 18 T cell receptor beta chains sequenced from a single sample in a study of cytomegalovirus exposure and HLA in healthy donors. PCR primers comprised 60 Vbeta and 13 Jbeta primers. Profiling relied on immunoSEQ multiplex PCR, and the TCRdb table lists in-frame clones only, not all of them. The repertoire includes 100,000 to 150,000 clones, roughly 80% of them detected once, and about 3.9% sits in the top ten. Material: PBMCs. The receptors here all came from a woman between 35 and 50 years old in good health and CMV-seropositive.

This sequence joins TRBV9 and TRBJ2-1; maybe TRBD2 (6 bases). The length of the CDR3 is 15 residues. Looked up from germline, CDR1 is SGDLS and CDR2 is YYNGEE. The ends were cut back, 0 bases at V and 4 bases at J, with 11 bases in the middle. Here the CDR3 reads CASSVGGLEYNEQFF. The CDR3 nucleotides are TGTGCCAGCAGCGTAGGGGGACTCGAATACAATGAGCAGTTCTTC.

This clone was observed a few times. The V and J genes are TRBV6-5 and TRBJ2-7, with TRBD2 identical over 11 bases. Trimming at V came to 6 bases and at J to 3 bases, leaving 7 bases not matched to a gene. Germline loops: CDR1 MNHEY, CDR2 SVGAGI. The CDR3 runs to 15 residues. CDR3 sequence (DNA): TGTGCCAGCAGCCAATATAGCGGGGGGGACTACGAGCAGTACTTC. Protein: CASSQYSGGDYEQYF.

The table lists this clone with a count of one. V and J are TRBV18 and TRBJ2-7; 7 bases align to TRBD1. Trimming cost V 0 bases and J 5 bases; bases outside gene matches: 4. The CDR3 is 14 residues long. Germline CDR1 reads KGHSH; CDR2 reads LQKENI. In DNA form, the CDR3 reads TGTGCCAGCTCACCACCGGCAGGGGGTCACGAGCAGTACTTC. Protein sequence: CASSPPAGGHEQYF.

The gene calls are TRBV27 and TRBJ2-5, with TRBD2 matching over 11 bases. The CDR3 totals 14 residues. V trimming: 7 bases; J trimming: 5 bases; junction bases outside the gene matches: 6. Germline CDR1 MNHEY, CDR2 SMNVEV (reference sequence). CDR3 region: CASNSGRAFETQYF. The CDR3 coding sequence is TGTGCCAGCAATAGCGGGAGGGCCTTTGAGACCCAGTACTTC.

This chain connects TRBV9 to TRBJ2-1; tentative D call: TRBD1 (6 bases). V was clipped by 2 bases and J by 5 bases, with 11 bases between them. CDR3 length: 14 residues. Germline V gene sequence: CDR1 SGDLS, CDR2 YYNGEE. CDR3 protein: CASSVSHRDNEQFF. The CDR3 nucleotides are TGTGCCAGCAGCGTTTCCCACAGGGACAATGAGCAGTTCTTC.

The chain couples TRBV5-8 to TRBJ2-7; 8 bases fit TRBD2. Germline CDR1 reads SGHTS; CDR2 reads YDEGEE. V was pared by 4 bases and J by 0 bases, with 3 bases of the junction left unmatched. The CDR3 is made up of 14 amino acids. CDR3 amino acids: CASSVGTSSYEQYF. CDR3 DNA sequence: TGTGCCAGCAGCGTCGGGACTAGCTCCTACGAGCAGTACTTC.

This chain connects TRBV9 to TRBJ1-2; D call uncertain. Trimming took off 6 bases at V and 4 bases at J, with 13 bases between the two ends. The CDR3 runs to 13 residues. Germline V gives CDR1 SGDLS, CDR2 YYNGEE. CDR3 sequence: CASNLPPGYGYTF. The CDR3 nucleotides are TGTGCCAGCAACTTACCCCCGGGCTATGGCTACACCTTC.

The genes are TRBV7-2 and TRBJ1-2; the match to TRBD1 covers 8 bases. The CDR3 is made up of 14 amino acids. Germline assignment: CDR1 SGHTA and CDR2 FQGNSA. The V gene end was trimmed by 6 bases and the J gene end by 6 bases; junction bases not matched to a gene: 9. The CDR3 DNA follows: TGTGCCAGCAGTCATTTGGACAGGGAGGATGGCTACACCTTC. Protein sequence: CASSHLDREDGYTF.

The V gene is TRBV9, the J gene TRBJ2-3, with 8 bases identical to TRBD2. The V segment lost 0 bases and the J segment 6 bases; nucleotides outside the gene matches: 9. This CDR3 contains 16 residues. Germline CDR1 is SGDLS and CDR2 is YYNGEE. The CDR3 coding sequence is TGTGCCAGCAGCGTAGTTGCGGGAGGTCCTTCCGATACGCAGTATTTT. Translation gives CASSVVAGGPSDTQYF.

The chain carries TRBV27 and TRBJ2-1; 11 bases are a match to TRBD2. This CDR3 contains 16 residues. V shed 5 bases and J 3 bases; nucleotides not matched to a gene: 6. The V gene's germline CDR1 is MNHEY and CDR2 SMNVEV (reference sequence). The CDR3 DNA reads TGTGCCAGCAGTGCCCGACTAGCGGGAAACTACAATGAGCAGTTCTTC. Protein sequence: CASSARLAGNYNEQFF.

This clone occurred a few times. The chain employs TRBV5-6 and TRBJ2-1; D is uncertain. Germline CDR1 is SGHDT and CDR2 is YYEEEE. Trimming pared 1 base from V and 6 bases from J, leaving 14 bases between. This CDR3 contains 15 residues. CDR3 protein: CASSLTRLRVNEQFF. The CDR3 nucleotides are TGTGCCAGCAGCTTGACTCGACTTCGTGTCAATGAGCAGTTCTTC. The full variable domain, rest sourced from reference TRBV5-6 and TRBJ2-1, is DAGVTQSPTHLIKTRGQQVTLRCSPKSGHDTVSWYQQALGQGPQFIFQYYEEEERQRGNFPDRFSGHQFPNYSSELNVNALLLGDSALYLCASSLTRLRVNEQFFGPGTRLTVL.

This chain links TRBV6-1 with TRBJ2-2, with D possibly matching TRBD1 (5 bases). V was trimmed by 1 base and J by 5 bases, leaving 8 bases between them. This CDR3 has 14 residues. In germline, CDR1 is MNHNS, CDR2 SASEGT. The CDR3 protein is CASSEGGGTGELFF. DNA of the CDR3: TGTGCCAGCAGTGAAGGGGGCGGTACCGGGGAGCTGTTTTTT.

With respect to this clone: At one end, the junction sequence differs from germline, possibly due to a read error. The genes are TRBV6-4 and TRBJ2-1, with D hard to call. The CDR3 consists of 13 residues. Germline-derived CDR1 and CDR2 are MRHNA and SNTAGT. The CDR3 region has the DNA TGTGCCAGCAGTGATAACTCCCACAATGAGCAGTTCTTC. Its protein is CASSDNSHNEQFF.

V gene TRBV11-2 combines with J gene TRBJ1-1; D possibly corresponds to TRBD1 (6 bases). The CDR3 is 15 amino acids. Germline V gene sequence: CDR1 SGHAT, CDR2 FQNNGV. Trimming pared 6 bases from V and 0 bases from J, leaving 14 bases between. This chain's CDR3 is CASRPGGRLNTEAFF. The CDR3 DNA is TGTGCCAGCAGACCGGGGGGGCGGTTGAACACTGAAGCTTTCTTT. Full variable domain (outside the CDR3, taken from reference TRBV11-2 and TRBJ1-1): EAGVAQSPRYKIIEKRQSVAFWCNPISGHATLYWYQQILGQGPKLLIQFQNNGVVDDSQLPKDRFSAERLKGVDSTLKIQPAKLEDSAVYLCASRPGGRLNTEAFFGQGTRLTVV.

This clone was found once. This chain links TRBV9 with TRBJ2-1, with 13 nucleotides matching TRBD2. Germline values: CDR1 SGDLS, CDR2 YYNGEE. V lost 0 bases to trimming and J lost 1 base; unmatched junction nucleotides: 1. The CDR3 has 17 amino acids. CDR3 loop: CASSVGLAGGSYNEQFF. The CDR3 bases are TGTGCCAGCAGCGTAGGACTAGCGGGAGGATCCTACAATGAGCAGTTCTTC.

CDR3 sequence reads: CASTPRGASGSCEQYF. CDR3 DNA: TGTGCCAGTACCCCCCGGGGGGCTAGCGGGAGTTGCGAGCAGTACTTC. This rearrangement joins TRBV19 to TRBJ2-7; 10 bases fit TRBD2. J gave up 6 bases and V 7 bases, and 15 bases lay outside the gene matches. The CDR3 sequence is 16 residues long. From germline, CDR1 is LNHDA and CDR2 SQIVND (reference sequence).

The chain recombines TRBV9 with TRBJ2-1, with D possibly matching TRBD1 (7 bases). The germline V gene has CDR1 SGDLS and CDR2 YYNGEE. The CDR3 sequence is 15 residues long. Trimming cost V 3 bases and J 4 bases, with 14 bases left between them. The CDR3 loop is CASSEEGDRYNEQFF. The CDR3 nucleotides are TGTGCCAGCAGCGAGGAGGGGGACAGATACAATGAGCAGTTCTTC.

This chain joins TRBV5-5 and TRBJ1-2; no clear D. The CDR3 is 12 residues long. Germline lookup yields CDR1 SGHKS and CDR2 YYEKEE (reference sequence). Trimming took 7 bases from V and 3 from J, leaving 10 bases between them. CDR3 sequence reads: CASAGAHYGYTF. The CDR3 region has the DNA TGTGCCAGCGCAGGTGCCCACTATGGCTACACCTTC.